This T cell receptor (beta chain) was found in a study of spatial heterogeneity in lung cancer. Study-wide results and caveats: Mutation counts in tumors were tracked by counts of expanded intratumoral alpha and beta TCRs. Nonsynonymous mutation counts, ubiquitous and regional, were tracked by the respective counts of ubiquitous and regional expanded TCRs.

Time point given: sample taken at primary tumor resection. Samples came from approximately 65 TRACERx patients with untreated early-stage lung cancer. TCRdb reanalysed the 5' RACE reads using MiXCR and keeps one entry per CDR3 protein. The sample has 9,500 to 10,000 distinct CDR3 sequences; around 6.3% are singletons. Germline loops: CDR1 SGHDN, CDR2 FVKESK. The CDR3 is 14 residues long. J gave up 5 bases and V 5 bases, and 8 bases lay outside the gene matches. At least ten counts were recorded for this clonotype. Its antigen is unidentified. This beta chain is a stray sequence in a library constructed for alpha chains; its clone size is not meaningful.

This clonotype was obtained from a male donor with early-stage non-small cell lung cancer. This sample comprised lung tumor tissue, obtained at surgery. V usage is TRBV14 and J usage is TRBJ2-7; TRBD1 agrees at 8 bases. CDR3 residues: CASSTRDRWHEQYF. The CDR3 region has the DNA TGTGCCAGCAGCACACGGGACAGGTGGCACGAGCAGTACTTC.